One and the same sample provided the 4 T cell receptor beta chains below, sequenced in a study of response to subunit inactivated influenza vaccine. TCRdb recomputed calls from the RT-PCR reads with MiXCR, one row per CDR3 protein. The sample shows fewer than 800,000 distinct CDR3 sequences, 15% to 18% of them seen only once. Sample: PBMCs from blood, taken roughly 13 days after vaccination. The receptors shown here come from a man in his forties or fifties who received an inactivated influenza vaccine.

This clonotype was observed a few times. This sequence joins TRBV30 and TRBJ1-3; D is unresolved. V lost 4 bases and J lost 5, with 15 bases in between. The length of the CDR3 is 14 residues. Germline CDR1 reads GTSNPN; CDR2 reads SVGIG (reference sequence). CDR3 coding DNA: TGTGCCTGGAACGCACCGGACGGCCGAAACACCATATATTTT. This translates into CAWNAPDGRNTIYF.

CDR3 nucleotides: TGTGCCAGCAGCTTATGGGGTAATGAAAAACTGTTTTTT. Its translation: CASSLWGNEKLFF. This chain links TRBV7-2 with TRBJ1-4, with D unclear. CDR1 and CDR2 (germline): SGHTA, FQGNSA. Trimming shortened V by 2 bases and J by 4 bases, and 5 bases separated the two germline ends. The CDR3 covers 13 residues. Based on the CDR3 plus reference TRBV7-2 and TRBJ1-4, the full variable domain is GAGVSQSPSNKVTEKGKDVELRCDPISGHTALYWYRQSLGQGLEFLIYFQGNSAPDKSGLPSDRFSAERTGGSVSTLTIQRTQQEDSAVYLCASSLWGNEKLFFGSGTQLSVL.

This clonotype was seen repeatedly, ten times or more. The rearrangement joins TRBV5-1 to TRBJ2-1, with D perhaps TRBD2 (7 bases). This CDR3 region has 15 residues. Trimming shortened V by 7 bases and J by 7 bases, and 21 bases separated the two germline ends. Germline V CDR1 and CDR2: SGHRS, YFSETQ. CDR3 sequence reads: CASGGGGQNRNEQFF. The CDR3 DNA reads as TGCGCCAGCGGAGGCGGGGGACAAAACCGTAATGAGCAGTTCTTC.

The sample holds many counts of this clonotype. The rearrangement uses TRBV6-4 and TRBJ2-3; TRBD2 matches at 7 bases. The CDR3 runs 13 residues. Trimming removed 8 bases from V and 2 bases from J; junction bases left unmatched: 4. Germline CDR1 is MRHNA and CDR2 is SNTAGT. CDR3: CASGAGHTDTQYF. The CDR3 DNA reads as TGTGCCAGCGGAGCGGGGCACACAGATACGCAGTATTTT.